This T cell receptor beta chain was found in a study of cytomegalovirus exposure and HLA in healthy donors. Primers included in the PCR were 60 Vbeta and 13 Jbeta primers. The protocol was immunoSEQ multiplex PCR, while the TCRdb copy is restricted to in-frame clones and leaves out a portion. The sample holds some 90,000 clones, roughly 79% seen once. The study sampled nominally healthy donors, though unrecorded immune exposures were likely. Study-wide results and caveats: Later analysis identified a missense DCLRE1C variant that was linked to TCR beta V- and J-gene trimming. Later analysis indicated greater clonal expansion among HLA-associated TCR beta chains than among equally common other chains.

Details on this clone: Its antigen remains unidentified.

Between the trimmed V and J ends, which lost 7 bases and 7 bases, there was a span of 20 bases. Germline assignment: CDR1 SGHAT and CDR2 FQNNGV. The CDR3 contains 15 residues. The sequenced sample consisted of PBMCs. The chain links TRBV11-2 to TRBJ2-1; possibly TRBD2 for D (6 bases). The TCR was taken from a man aged 25-40 years in good health and CMV-seronegative. The CDR3 coding sequence is TGTGCCAGCATCGATCTGTCGGGGGTAGCGAATGAGCAGTTCTTC. Translation: CASIDLSGVANEQFF.